The next 13 T cell receptor beta chains were all read from a single sample in a study of CD8 T cells in Susac syndrome. A quantity of 0.5 to 1 ug RNA underwent reverse transcription using random hexamers. TCRdb analysed the immunoSEQ multiplex PCR reads with MiXCR anew, one entry per CDR3 protein. The table shows approximately 110,000 distinct CDR3 sequences, with about 93% occurring only once. The sequenced material came from CD4+ T cells from PBMCs. These receptors were obtained from a human donor in good health.

This clonotype was recorded only once. This chain connects TRBV2 to TRBJ2-1, with 7 bases aligning to TRBD2. The germline CDR1 and CDR2 sequences are SNHLY and FYNNEI. With 7 bases clipped from V and 7 bases from J, the junction kept 13 bases outside the gene matches. This CDR3 is 15 amino acids long. DNA for the CDR3: TGTGCCAGCACCCAGGAGGGGACTAAACAAAATGAGCAGTTCTTC. Its protein product is CASTQEGTKQNEQFF.

The rearrangement uses TRBV20-1 and TRBJ2-7; 9 bases agree with TRBD2. V lost 5 bases to trimming and J lost 2 bases; unmatched junction nucleotides: 4. The length of the CDR3 is 13 residues. CDR1 and CDR2 (germline): DFQATT, SNEGSKA (reference sequence). The CDR3 DNA reads TGCAGTGCTGCCGGGACTAGCCCCTACGAGCAGTACTTC. This translates into CSAAGTSPYEQYF.

The count of this clonotype is one. The rearrangement links TRBV18 to TRBJ2-1; tentative D call: TRBD2 (6 bases). This CDR3 is 17 amino acids long. CDR1 is KGHSH, CDR2 LQKENI, per germline. Trimming cost V 6 bases and J 7 bases, with 25 bases left between them. The CDR3 bases are TGTGCCAGCTCGGCATCTGGCCCCGGGAGTTCGAATAATGAGCAGTTCTTC. Its translation: CASSASGPGSSNNEQFF.

This chain uses TRBV20-1 with TRBJ1-2, with 9 bases aligning to TRBD1. The CDR3 covers 15 residues. Per the germline V gene, CDR1 is DFQATT and CDR2 is SNEGSKA (reference sequence). Losses at the gene ends were 6 bases for V and 5 bases for J; bases not matched to a gene: 13. The CDR3 DNA reads as TGCAGTGCCGTCACCGGACAGGGGCCCATATATGGCTACACCTTC. Translated: CSAVTGQGPIYGYTF.

This clonotype was seen just once. V usage is TRBV11-2 and J usage is TRBJ2-2, with TRBD1 matching over 8 bases. The junction had 21 bases not matched to a gene; V was cut back by 5 bases and J by 4 bases. The germline gives CDR1 SGHAT, CDR2 FQNNGV. The CDR3 runs to 20 residues. The CDR3 nucleotides read TGTGCCAGCAGCACCCCTAACGGACAGGGTGTAGGTAGTGTCACCGGGGAGCTGTTTTTT. Amino acids: CASSTPNGQGVGSVTGELFF.

The rearrangement uses TRBV9 and TRBJ2-5; weak D call: TRBD2 (5 bases). This CDR3 has 13 residues. Between the trimmed V and J ends, which lost 1 base and 4 bases, there was a span of 8 bases. CDR1 SGDLS and CDR2 YYNGEE come from the germline V gene. The CDR3 DNA is TGTGCCAGCAGCGTAAGGGAGCGAGAGACCCAGTACTTC. Residues: CASSVRERETQYF.

This chain links TRBV7-2 with TRBJ2-7; 9 nucleotides align to TRBD1. Germline-derived CDR1 and CDR2 are SGHTA and FQGNSA. J lost 4 bases, V lost 5 bases, and 9 bases had no gene match. CDR3 length: 15 amino acids. The CDR3 reads CASSRGRDRAYEQYF. DNA for the CDR3: TGTGCCAGCAGCCGAGGGAGGGACAGGGCGTACGAGCAGTACTTC. The complete variable domain, with remaining parts taken from reference TRBV7-2 and TRBJ2-7, reads GAGVSQSPSNKVTEKGKDVELRCDPISGHTALYWYRQSLGQGLEFLIYFQGNSAPDKSGLPSDRFSAERTGGSVSTLTIQRTQQEDSAVYLCASSRGRDRAYEQYFGPGTRLTVT.

The V gene is TRBV2, the J gene TRBJ1-1; TRBD1 agrees at 7 bases. Germline values: CDR1 SNHLY, CDR2 FYNNEI. V lost 7 bases, J lost 4 bases, and 6 bases stayed unmatched. This CDR3 spans 13 amino acids. CDR3 residues: CASTIRGSTEAFF. The DNA of the CDR3 is TGTGCCAGCACCATCAGGGGGTCCACTGAAGCTTTCTTT.

V gene TRBV18 combines with J gene TRBJ2-7; the match to TRBD2 covers 7 bases. J gave up 8 bases and V 1 base, and 5 bases lay outside the gene matches. The CDR3 is made up of 13 amino acids. Germline lookup yields CDR1 KGHSH and CDR2 LQKENI. The chain's CDR3 is CASSPLRGVKQYF. DNA of the CDR3: TGTGCCAGCTCACCACTTCGGGGGGTTAAGCAGTACTTC.

The V and J genes are TRBV7-2 and TRBJ1-4; 9 bases are a match to TRBD1. The junction had 9 bases not matched to a gene; V was cut back by 5 bases and J by 8 bases. CDR1 and CDR2 from the germline V gene are SGHTA and FQGNSA. This CDR3 is 15 amino acids long. CDR3 residues: CASSDVQGAREKLFF. CDR3 coding DNA: TGTGCCAGCAGCGATGTACAGGGGGCGCGAGAAAAACTGTTTTTT.

This chain links TRBV6-5 with TRBJ1-2; D is undetermined. The CDR3 loop spans 16 amino acids. Germline V gives CDR1 MNHEY, CDR2 SVGAGI. V was cut by 0 bases and J by 1 base, with 12 bases left in between. The CDR3 bases are TGTGCCAGCAGTTACTCCTACGACTTCATTAACTATGGCTACACCTTC. It yields the protein CASSYSYDFINYGYTF.

This clonotype has only one observation. This chain uses TRBV2 with TRBJ2-7, with D perhaps matching TRBD1 or TRBD2 (5 bases each). V gave up 6 bases and J gave up 3 bases, with 12 bases separating them. CDR1 and CDR2 (germline): SNHLY, FYNNEI. The CDR3 spans 13 residues. The CDR3 coding sequence is TGTGCCAGCAGCAGGGACGGCGGCTACGAGCAGTACTTC. Its translation is CASSRDGGYEQYF.

J is TRBJ2-1 and V is TRBV7-2; 10 bases agree with TRBD2. From germline, CDR1 is SGHTA and CDR2 FQGNSA. Trimming at V came to 5 bases and at J to 7 bases, leaving 8 bases not matched to a gene. The CDR3 is 15 residues long. CDR3 DNA: TGTGCCAGCAGCCTAACTAGCGGGAACGGGAATGAGCAGTTCTTC. This encodes CASSLTSGNGNEQFF.